A single sample gave rise to the 32 T cell receptor beta chains below, sequenced in a study of T and B cells in COVID-19 patients. TRB was amplified from approximately 250-480 ng of blood genomic DNA. BIOMED2 TRB-A/B primer pools were used in multiplex TRB PCR. TCRdb re-called the multiplex PCR reads with MiXCR, one entry per CDR3 protein. Among 4,500 to 6,500 distinct CDR3 sequences listed, roughly 25% were seen once. Sequenced sample: blood. Receptors originate from a human donor with active COVID-19.

This clonotype was observed a handful of times. The chain uses TRBV6-6 and TRBJ1-1; 10 positions agree with TRBD1. Trimming cost V 2 bases and J 4 bases; bases outside gene matches: 4. Germline CDR1 MNHNY, CDR2 SVGAGI (reference sequence). This CDR3 has 15 amino acids. The DNA for the CDR3 is TGTGCCAGCAGTTACGGGACAGGGGAGGGCACTGAAGCTTTCTTT. It yields the protein CASSYGTGEGTEAFF.

The rearrangement joins TRBV28 to TRBJ2-5; D is possibly TRBD1 (6 bases). Trimming shortened V by 5 bases and J by 2 bases, and 12 bases separated the two germline ends. This CDR3 spans 14 amino acids. CDR1 and CDR2 from the germline V gene are MDHEN and SYDVKM. The CDR3 DNA reads as TGTGCCAGCAGTGTAACGACAGGTCAAGAGACCCAGTACTTC. Its protein is CASSVTTGQETQYF.

This clonotype came up a few times. The chain uses TRBV6-2 or TRBV6-3 and TRBJ2-1; 8 bases align to TRBD2. Germline V lookup: CDR1 MNHEY, CDR2 SVGEGT. The CDR3 is 16 residues long. The V segment lost 5 bases and the J segment 6 bases; nucleotides outside the gene matches: 12. The CDR3 coding sequence is TGTGCCAGCAGTCACGATTTTAGCGGGATGGTCAATGAGCAGTTCTTC. Protein sequence: CASSHDFSGMVNEQFF.

The chain combines TRBV6-1 with TRBJ1-2; D uncertain. The V end lost 0 bases, the J end lost 2 bases, and 13 bases lay between the germline ends. Germline CDR1 reads MNHNS; CDR2 reads SASEGT. The CDR3 has 16 residues. The CDR3 reads CASSEALSSSNYGYTF. The CDR3 region has the DNA TGTGCCAGCAGTGAAGCGCTTTCAAGTTCCAACTATGGCTACACCTTC.

This clonotype has just a few counts. The chain uses TRBV20-1 and TRBJ2-5, with D possibly called TRBD1 or TRBD2 (5 bases each). The germline gives CDR1 DFQATT, CDR2 SNEGSKA (reference sequence). The CDR3 is 13 amino acids. Deletions cut 5 bases from V and 4 bases from J, with 14 bases between. Written as DNA, the CDR3 is TGCAGTGCTGCCGGGACGTCATTAGAGACCCAGTACTTC. Its translation is CSAAGTSLETQYF.

The gene calls are TRBV27 and TRBJ2-1, with TRBD2 matching over 7 bases. V lost 2 bases, J lost 7 bases, and 5 bases stayed unmatched. In germline, CDR1 is MNHEY, CDR2 SMNVEV (reference sequence). This CDR3 is 14 amino acids long. The CDR3 spells CASSLAGVRNEQFF. The CDR3 DNA is TGTGCCAGCAGTTTAGCGGGAGTGCGAAATGAGCAGTTCTTC.

This clonotype came up a few times. This chain joins TRBV30 and TRBJ1-1; 7 bases are a match to TRBD1. V dropped 8 bases and J dropped 1; count of bases not matched to a gene: 13. The CDR3 has 15 residues. The germline gives CDR1 GTSNPN, CDR2 SVGIG (reference sequence). This chain's CDR3 is CAGIFLGTANTEAFF. The CDR3 DNA reads TGTGCCGGGATTTTCTTGGGGACAGCGAACACTGAAGCTTTCTTT. Drawing the rest from reference TRBV30 and TRBJ1-1, the complete variable domain is SQTIHQWPATLVQPVGSPLSLECTVEGTSNPNLYWYRQAAGRGLQLLFYSVGIGQISSEVPQNLSASRPQDRQFILSSKKLLLSDSGFYLCAGIFLGTANTEAFFGQGTRLTVV.

By proportion, this clonotype is medium-sized. The rearrangement links TRBV19 to TRBJ2-5, with D perhaps matching TRBD1 or TRBD2 (5 bases each). CDR3 length: 14 residues. Trimming shortened V by 5 bases and J by 1 base, and 11 bases separated the two germline ends. CDR1 is LNHDA and CDR2 is SQIVND in the germline V gene (reference sequence). This CDR3 reads CASSYRGPQETQYF. CDR3 coding DNA: TGTGCCAGTAGTTACCGGGGACCCCAAGAGACCCAGTACTTC. The entire variable domain, with the rest obtained from reference TRBV19 and TRBJ2-5, is as follows: DGGITQSPKYLFRKEGQNVTLSCEQNLNHDAMYWYRQDPGQGLRLIYYSQIVNDFQKGDIAEGYSVSREKKESFPLTVTSAQKNPTAFYLCASSYRGPQETQYFGPGTRLLVL.

This clonotype was detected many times. The chain carries TRBV6-1 and TRBJ2-5, with D unresolved. V dropped 7 bases and J dropped 3 bases, with 12 bases sitting between them. The CDR3 runs to 13 residues. From germline, CDR1 is MNHNS and CDR2 SASEGT. CDR3: CASNWSYEETQYF. The DNA for the CDR3 is TGTGCCAGCAATTGGAGCTACGAAGAGACCCAGTACTTC.

By share, this clonotype counts as medium-sized. V usage is TRBV27 and J usage is TRBJ2-3; unclear D gene. Trimming removed 6 bases from V and 14 bases from J, with 12 bases in between. The CDR3 totals 10 residues. CDR1 is MNHEY, CDR2 SMNVEV, per germline (reference sequence). The CDR3 DNA reads TGTGCCAGCAGCGGCGCTTTCTTGTATTTT. Translation: CASSGAFLYF.

The chain joins TRBV5-8 to TRBJ2-7; 9 bases are shared with TRBD2. The CDR3 sequence is 17 residues long. Germline trimming cut 4 bases from V and 1 base from J; bases unmatched to any gene: 12. In germline, CDR1 is SGHTS, CDR2 YDEGEE. As DNA, the CDR3 is TGTGCCAGCAGCCCGACCGCGGGAGCGGGGGGTTCCTACGAGCAGTACTTC. Its protein product is CASSPTAGAGGSYEQYF.

This clonotype was counted a few times. In this CDR3 the conserved last residue, phenylalanine or tryptophan, is missing, so a read error is likely. It is unclear where the CDR3 begins or ends on the DNA, so no DNA is shown, and the CDR3 is as TCRdb lists it. This rearrangement joins TRBV6-1 to TRBJ2-1; the table's D gene call, TRBD1, was not cross checked with the DNA. Both ends counted, the CDR3 spans 14 residues. The germline gives CDR1 MNHNS, CDR2 SASEGT. The chain's CDR3 is CASSEALGQGTRQV.

On this clonotype itself: Just one base apart from a much larger clone, this may be a read error. V gene TRBV15 combines with J gene TRBJ1-5, with TRBD1 as a possible D gene (5 bases). Trimming took 5 bases from V and 2 from J, leaving 10 bases between them. This CDR3 has 14 residues. The germline V gene encodes CDR1 LNHNV and CDR2 YYDKDF (reference sequence). The CDR3 here is CATSGTVRNQPQHF. CDR3 nucleotides: TGTGCCACCAGCGGGACCGTGCGCAATCAGCCCCAGCATTTT.

V usage is TRBV20-1 and J usage is TRBJ2-1, with 12 bases lining up with TRBD2. J lost 3 bases, V lost 6 bases, and 6 bases had no gene match. There are 15 residues in the CDR3. CDR1 DFQATT and CDR2 SNEGSKA come from the germline V gene (reference sequence). The CDR3 coding sequence is TGCAGTGCAGATAGGACTAGCGGGGACTACAATGAGCAGTTCTTC. Protein product: CSADRTSGDYNEQFF.

The V and J genes are TRBV5-6 and TRBJ1-4; D is ambiguous. CDR1 SGHDT and CDR2 YYEEEE come from the germline V gene. The V end lost 2 bases, the J end lost 10 bases, and 15 bases lay between the germline ends. The CDR3 runs 14 residues. The CDR3 region is CASSFGSPAGKLFF. In DNA form, the CDR3 reads TGTGCCAGCAGCTTTGGGTCTCCAGCAGGAAAACTGTTTTTT.

This clonotype was observed a handful of times. J is TRBJ1-2 and V is TRBV7-2, with 9 bases lining up with TRBD1. Per the germline V gene, CDR1 is SGHTA and CDR2 is FQGNSA. V gave up 4 bases and J gave up 4 bases; unmatched junction bases: 4. This CDR3 comprises 14 residues. In DNA, the CDR3 is TGTGCCAGCAGCTCAAACAGGGGGCTCTATGGCTACACCTTC. This gives the protein CASSSNRGLYGYTF.

This clonotype was counted many times. This chain joins TRBV6-1 and TRBJ2-1; tentatively, D is TRBD2 (5 bases). Germline loops: CDR1 MNHNS, CDR2 SASEGT. The CDR3 covers 20 residues. The V gene lost 2 bases and the J gene lost 4 bases, with 27 bases spanning the gap. CDR3 in DNA: TGTGCCAGCAGTGAAAAACGGCTAGCTACCAATCTTTACCCTTACAATGAGCAGTTCTTC. Protein product: CASSEKRLATNLYPYNEQFF.

This chain links TRBV6-5 with TRBJ1-5, with D hard to call. Trimming cost V 5 bases and J 2 bases, with 7 bases left between them. The CDR3 has 13 residues. The germline V gene has CDR1 MNHEY and CDR2 SVGAGI. CDR3 amino acids: CASSGEGNQPQHF. The CDR3 nucleotides are TGTGCCAGCAGTGGAGAGGGCAATCAGCCCCAGCATTTT.

The CDR3 sequence: CASSFPGTANNEQFF. CDR3 bases: TGCGCCAGCAGCTTCCCCGGGACAGCAAACAATGAGCAGTTCTTC. V usage is TRBV5-1 and J usage is TRBJ2-1; TRBD1 matches at 7 bases. The CDR3 has 15 amino acids. V gave up 2 bases and J gave up 5 bases; unmatched junction bases: 7. Germline-derived CDR1 and CDR2 are SGHRS and YFSETQ.

By its share, this clonotype is medium-sized. The V and J genes are TRBV19 and TRBJ1-5; 9 nucleotides align to TRBD1. In germline, CDR1 is LNHDA, CDR2 SQIVND (reference sequence). The CDR3 is 18 residues long. The trim removed 6 bases at V and 5 bases at J, leaving 17 bases unmatched. CDR3 region: CASRGLLSGQGGYQPQHF. CDR3 sequence (DNA): TGTGCCAGTAGGGGCTTACTATCGGGACAGGGTGGATATCAGCCCCAGCATTTT.

This clonotype turned up a few times. The rearrangement links TRBV6-2 or TRBV6-3 to TRBJ2-5, with TRBD2 identical over 8 bases. This CDR3 is 15 amino acids long. CDR1 and CDR2 from the germline V gene are MNHEY and SVGEGT. The V segment lost 4 bases and the J segment 4 bases; nucleotides outside the gene matches: 8. CDR3 DNA: TGTGCCAGCAGTTTCGGCCCGGGAGGGTTAGAGACCCAGTACTTC. It specifies CASSFGPGGLETQYF.

CDR3 DNA: TGCGCCAGCAGTGAGTTAGCGGGGGGTGTGCACGAGCAGTACTTC. It codes for CASSELAGGVHEQYF. This chain connects TRBV10-1 to TRBJ2-7, with TRBD2 identical over 10 bases. V dropped 1 base and J dropped 5; count of bases not matched to a gene: 5. The CDR3 loop spans 15 amino acids. Germline values: CDR1 WNHNN, CDR2 SYGVQD (reference sequence).

This clonotype qualifies as medium-sized. The rearrangement links TRBV12-3 or TRBV12-4 to TRBJ2-1; the D call may be TRBD1 or TRBD2 (5 bases each). V lost 3 bases and J lost 8, with 8 bases in between. The CDR3 is made up of 12 amino acids. The CDR3 coding sequence is TGTGCCAGCAGTTTGCTGGGGGATGAGCAGTTCTTC. Its protein product is CASSLLGDEQFF.

In its sample, this clonotype is medium-sized. The chain couples TRBV27 to TRBJ2-5; possibly TRBD1 or TRBD2 for D (5 bases each). The CDR3 is 13 residues long. The germline V gene has CDR1 MNHEY and CDR2 SMNVEV (reference sequence). Trimming removed 5 bases from V and 3 bases from J, with 10 bases in between. For the CDR3, the DNA is TGTGCCAGCAGTGGGGACCCTAAAGAGACCCAGTACTTC. The encoded protein is CASSGDPKETQYF.

This sequence joins TRBV5-1 and TRBJ1-6; D gene unclear. Germline assignment: CDR1 SGHRS and CDR2 YFSETQ. The CDR3 extends over 14 amino acids. Trimming removed 0 bases at V and 10 bases at J, with 11 bases between. CDR3 nucleotide sequence: TGCGCCAGCAGCTTGGAACAGAGCGGGTCACCCCTCCACTTT. Its protein product is CASSLEQSGSPLHF.

The V call is TRBV5-1, the J call TRBJ2-1; the match to TRBD1 covers 8 bases. Germline CDR1 reads SGHRS; CDR2 reads YFSETQ. This CDR3 region has 15 residues. V shed 0 bases and J 3 bases; nucleotides not matched to a gene: 2. CDR3 nucleotide sequence: TGCGCCAGCAGCTTGGGGGGACAGGACTACAATGAGCAGTTCTTC. Its translation is CASSLGGQDYNEQFF.

This clonotype was seen only a few times. The chain joins TRBV20-1 to TRBJ2-1, with TRBD1 matching over 8 bases. The germline gives CDR1 DFQATT, CDR2 SNEGSKA (reference sequence). This CDR3 contains 13 residues. The CDR3 loop reads CSAPRTGTLSQFF. The CDR3 DNA is TGCAGCGCGCCCAGGACAGGGACCCTGAGTCAGTTCTTC.

On this clonotype itself: This may be a read error: a much more frequent sequence differs by one nucleotide. The V and J genes are TRBV6-5 and TRBJ2-1, with 9 bases identical to TRBD2. Germline CDR1 MNHEY, CDR2 SVGAGI. Losses at the gene ends were 2 bases for V and 13 bases for J; bases not matched to a gene: 15. The CDR3 consists of 16 residues. This CDR3 reads CASSYGRGGLFETQFF. The CDR3 DNA follows: TGTGCCAGCAGTTACGGGCGGGGGGGCCTTTTCGAGACCCAGTTCTTC.

The chain is built from TRBV7-7 and TRBJ2-3; D not certain. Trimming cost V 5 bases and J 2 bases, with 11 bases left between them. CDR3 length: 14 amino acids. From germline, CDR1 is SSHAT and CDR2 FNYEAQ (reference sequence). For the CDR3, the DNA is TGTGCCAGCAGCCTCACAACTTCCACAGATACGCAGTATTTT. Translated, it gives CASSLTTSTDTQYF.

Relative to its sample, this clonotype is medium-sized. In DNA, the CDR3 is TGTGCCAGTACCTTCGACAGTTCCTACAATGAGCAGTTCTTC. It encodes CASTFDSSYNEQFF. The chain is built from TRBV19 and TRBJ2-1; weak D call: TRBD1 (5 bases). Trimming stripped 7 bases from V and 1 base from J, with 11 bases between. CDR3 length: 14 amino acids. Germline V gene lookup returns CDR1 LNHDA and CDR2 SQIVND (reference sequence).

Judged by abundance, this clonotype is medium-sized. The chain employs TRBV19 and TRBJ1-5; D might be TRBD1 (6 bases). The ends were cut back, 3 bases at V and 5 bases at J, with 23 bases in the middle. The CDR3 totals 18 residues. The V gene's germline CDR1 is LNHDA and CDR2 SQIVND (reference sequence). The CDR3 DNA reads as TGTGCCAGTAGTATGGGCGAAGGGGGTCAAGGCGGGGATCAGCCCCAGCATTTT. This encodes CASSMGEGGQGGDQPQHF.

This clonotype is judged medium-sized (0.01 to 0.1%). V gene TRBV11-2 combines with J gene TRBJ1-1; D not resolved. The CDR3 is 13 residues long. V lost 3 bases and J 0 bases, leaving 5 bases between the germline ends. CDR1 SGHAT and CDR2 FQNNGV come from the germline V gene. The CDR3 DNA reads TGTGCCAGCAGCTTTGAGATGAACACTGAAGCTTTCTTT. Translated, it gives CASSFEMNTEAFF.